A single sample gave rise to the 15 T cell receptor beta chains below, sequenced in a study of blood T cells in healthy people across ages. With a J-beta primer mix and a sample-barcoded 5' primer, a second PCR ran roughly 6 to 11 cycles. TCRdb re-derived calls from the 5' RACE reads in MiXCR, one entry per CDR3 protein. The repertoire includes roughly 900,000 distinct CDR3 sequences, 40% to 60% of them detected once, and about an eighth sits in the top ten. What was sequenced was blood. The source of these receptors is a man aged 30 to 45 in good health.

This chain joins TRBV7-2 and TRBJ1-1; 7 positions agree with TRBD1. The V gene's germline CDR1 is SGHTA and CDR2 FQGNSA. This CDR3 contains 15 residues. With 7 bases clipped from V and 0 bases from J, the junction kept 8 bases outside the gene matches. CDR3 sequence (DNA): TGTGCCAGCACCCTAGTGGGACAGATGAACACTGAAGCTTTCTTT. Translated: CASTLVGQMNTEAFF.

V usage is TRBV12-3 or TRBV12-4 and J usage is TRBJ2-1; possible D gene TRBD1, 6 bases. The V and J ends lost 5 bases and 2 bases respectively, with 19 bases between them. This CDR3 has 17 residues. The DNA of the CDR3 is TGTGCCAGCAGTCCACACCCGCAGGGGTCGGCCTACAATGAGCAGTTCTTC. Its protein product is CASSPHPQGSAYNEQFF.

There are a few counts of this clonotype. The chain recombines TRBV9 with TRBJ2-5; D is perhaps TRBD2 (5 bases). CDR1 and CDR2 from the germline V gene are SGDLS and YYNGEE. The germline V and J ends were trimmed by 1 base and 2 bases, with 12 bases remaining between them. This CDR3 spans 15 amino acids. The CDR3 sequence is CASSVFPGSQETQYF. The DNA for the CDR3 is TGTGCCAGCAGCGTATTTCCGGGGTCGCAAGAGACCCAGTACTTC.

The chain uses TRBV13 and TRBJ2-7; TRBD2 might be the D (5 bases). Per germline, CDR1 PRHDT and CDR2 FYEKMQ (reference sequence). The CDR3 extends over 17 amino acids. Trimming removed 5 bases at V and 0 bases at J, with 20 bases between. CDR3 coding DNA: TGTGCCAGCAGCCCCCCGGGATGCCTACTAAGCTCCTACGAGCAGTACTTC. This gives the protein CASSPPGCLLSSYEQYF. Full variable domain (remainder filled in from reference TRBV13 and TRBJ2-7): AAGVIQSPRHLIKEKRETATLKCYPIPRHDTVYWYQQGPGQDPQFLISFYEKMQSDKGSIPDRFSAQQFSDYHSELNMSSLELGDSALYFCASSPPGCLLSSYEQYFGPGTRLTVT.

The chain employs TRBV6-1 and TRBJ1-1; D possibly corresponds to TRBD1 (5 bases). CDR1 and CDR2 (germline): MNHNS, SASEGT. This CDR3 has 13 amino acids. V gave up 11 bases and J gave up 0 bases, with 13 bases separating them. The CDR3 coding sequence is TGTGCCGCTGGGGGACGGTTGAACACTGAAGCTTTCTTT. Encoded protein: CAAGGRLNTEAFF.

Only a few counts were recorded for this clonotype. The genes are TRBV20-1 and TRBJ1-2, with 7 bases that match TRBD1. Trimming at V came to 6 bases and at J to 7 bases, leaving 11 bases not matched to a gene. The CDR3 totals 13 residues. Germline CDR1 DFQATT, CDR2 SNEGSKA (reference sequence). The DNA for the CDR3 is TGCAGTGCCAGCCCTTTCGACAGGGCTGGCTACACCTTC. Its translation is CSASPFDRAGYTF.

The rearrangement uses TRBV5-6 and TRBJ1-2; possibly TRBD1 for D (5 bases). This CDR3 region has 12 residues. V lost 2 bases and J lost 13, with 15 bases in between. The germline gives CDR1 SGHDT, CDR2 YYEEEE. DNA for the CDR3: TGTGCCAGCAGCTTTGCACATACAGGCGGCACCTTC. Its protein product is CASSFAHTGGTF.

This clonotype turned up a few times. The V call is TRBV14, the J call TRBJ2-1; tentatively, D is TRBD1 (6 bases). This CDR3 is built from 15 residues. Trimming removed 5 bases at V and 7 bases at J, with 18 bases between. Germline CDR1 SGHDN, CDR2 FVKESK. In DNA, the CDR3 is TGTGCCAGCAGCTACGGACAGAGTCTTATGAATGAGCAGTTCTTC. The encoded protein is CASSYGQSLMNEQFF.

There are a few counts of this clonotype. V usage is TRBV25-1 and J usage is TRBJ1-1, with D possibly TRBD1 on 5 matching bases. The CDR3 consists of 14 residues. V was shortened by 0 bases and J by 6 bases, with 11 bases between the two germline ends. CDR1 and CDR2 (germline): MGHDK, SYGVNS. Written as DNA, the CDR3 is TGTGCCAGCAGTGAATATGGGACTTCTCCTGAAGCTTTCTTT. Translated: CASSEYGTSPEAFF.

The rearrangement joins TRBV11-2 to TRBJ2-7; no clear D gene. The CDR3 consists of 15 residues. Between the trimmed V and J ends, which lost 0 bases and 7 bases, there was a span of 16 bases. Germline V gene lookup returns CDR1 SGHAT and CDR2 FQNNGV. CDR3 DNA: TGTGCCAGCAGCTTAGAACCGGGCCCTACGGCGGAGCAGTACTTC. This translates into CASSLEPGPTAEQYF.

V usage is TRBV6-1 and J usage is TRBJ2-4, with D perhaps given as TRBD1 or TRBD2 (5 bases each). V lost 2 bases and J 0 bases, leaving 17 bases between the germline ends. This CDR3 is 18 amino acids long. Germline V gene data show CDR1 as MNHNS and CDR2 as SASEGT. The chain's CDR3 is CASSEREGERLAKNIQYF. CDR3 bases: TGTGCCAGCAGTGAAAGGGAAGGGGAGAGATTAGCCAAAAACATTCAGTACTTC.

The V and J genes are TRBV18 and TRBJ2-7, with 11 bases identical to TRBD2. CDR3 length equals 14 residues. J was trimmed by 3 bases and V by 6 bases; bases with no gene match: 4. Per the germline V gene, CDR1 is KGHSH and CDR2 is LQKENI. The CDR3 loop is CASSRTSGYYEQYF. CDR3 DNA: TGTGCCAGCTCCCGGACTAGCGGGTACTACGAGCAGTACTTC. Complete variable domain (other parts from reference TRBV18 and TRBJ2-7): NAGVMQNPRHLVRRRGQEARLRCSPMKGHSHVYWYRQLPEEGLKFMVYLQKENIIDESGMPKERFSAEFPKEGPSILRIQQVVRGDSAAYFCASSRTSGYYEQYFGPGTRLTVT.

The V gene is TRBV5-6, the J gene TRBJ1-2, with D perhaps matching TRBD1 (5 bases). Germline assignment: CDR1 SGHDT and CDR2 YYEEEE. Between the trimmed V and J ends, which lost 5 bases and 10 bases, there was a span of 18 bases. CDR3 length equals 13 residues. The CDR3, as DNA: TGTGCCAGCAGACTAGGGGCCCAGCGGCCCTACACCTTC. Translated, it gives CASRLGAQRPYTF.

This sequence joins TRBV6-1 and TRBJ2-1, with D uncertain. V was pared by 6 bases and J by 0 bases, with 9 bases between. The CDR3 sequence is 14 residues long. Per the germline V gene, CDR1 is MNHNS and CDR2 is SASEGT. The CDR3, as DNA: TGTGCCAGCAGAGCCCCGAGCTCCTACAATGAGCAGTTCTTC. This codes for CASRAPSSYNEQFF.

This CDR3 reads CASSLSLAGDTDTQYF. In nucleotides, the CDR3 is TGCGCCAGCAGCCTCTCCTTAGCGGGGGACACAGATACGCAGTATTTT. This rearrangement joins TRBV5-1 to TRBJ2-3, with 9 bases matching TRBD2. The CDR3 covers 16 residues. The trim removed 4 bases at V and 2 bases at J, leaving 8 bases unmatched. Germline CDR1 reads SGHRS; CDR2 reads YFSETQ.